The T cell receptor (beta chain) under discussion was sequenced for a study of cytomegalovirus exposure and HLA in healthy donors. This clone came up a few times. Germline and junction disagree at one end, which may indicate a read error. Looked up from germline, CDR1 is SEHNR and CDR2 is FQNEAQ (reference sequence). The CDR3 covers 16 residues. The primer mix had 60 Vbeta and 13 Jbeta primers. Clones were sequenced by immunoSEQ multiplex PCR, and TCRdb holds only the in-frame ones, with some missing. The table shows some 87,000 clones, with 62% occurring only once. J is TRBJ1-2 and V is TRBV7-9; the D is unclear. The sample was PBMCs. The sequence came from a woman in her twenties or thirties in good health and CMV-seropositive. The CDR3 DNA follows: TGTTCCAGCAGCCCATTTCTATGGTCCGCCAACTATGGCTACACCTTC. Translating gives CSSSPFLWSANYGYTF.